Listed here are 22 T cell receptor beta chains from one sample, sequenced in a study of cytomegalovirus exposure and HLA in healthy donors. The PCR contained 60 Vbeta and 13 Jbeta primers. Some clones are missing from TCRdb's copy, which holds only in-frame ones; the method was immunoSEQ multiplex PCR. The repertoire holds under 200,000 clones, with about 13% as singletons. Sequences were obtained from PBMCs. The receptors here all came from a man aged 50-60 years in good health and CMV-seropositive.

This clone was observed a few times. The V and J genes are TRBV2 and TRBJ2-7, with 8 bases fitting TRBD1. Germline CDR1 SNHLY, CDR2 FYNNEI. The trim removed 6 bases at V and 3 bases at J, leaving 7 bases unmatched. The CDR3 spans 14 residues. This CDR3 is CASRKTGVDYEQYF. CDR3 DNA sequence: TGTGCCAGCAGAAAGACAGGGGTTGACTACGAGCAGTACTTC.

Notes on this clone: Likely a read error: the CDR3 ends without its conserved phenylalanine or tryptophan. The chain employs TRBV25-1 and TRBJ1-2, with TRBD1 matching 11 bases. This CDR3 has 16 residues. Germline V CDR1 and CDR2: MGHDK, SYGVNS. The CDR3, as DNA: TGTGACAGCAGTGACCACCGGACAGGGGGCATTTATGGCTACACCTTA. As protein: CDSSDHRTGGIYGYTL.

The V and J genes are TRBV7-6 and TRBJ1-4; possible D gene TRBD1, 5 bases. Germline-derived CDR1 and CDR2 are SGHVS and FNYEAQ. This CDR3 has 14 residues. V lost 3 bases and J 5 bases, leaving 10 bases between the germline ends. CDR3 DNA sequence: TGTGCCAGCAGCTTCTCTGGGGGGAATGAAAAACTGTTTTTT. This sequence encodes CASSFSGGNEKLFF.

This clone was found a few times. Here the CDR3 reads CASSESVRSVAKTQYF. The DNA for the CDR3 is TGTGCCAGCAGTGAATCGGTTCGTTCCGTAGCAAAGACCCAGTACTTC. J is TRBJ2-5 and V is TRBV6-1; no clear D gene. This CDR3 contains 16 residues. CDR1 is MNHNS and CDR2 is SASEGT in the germline V gene. V was shortened by 2 bases and J by 6 bases, with 19 bases between the two germline ends.

In its sample, this clone was seen a few times. The chain is built from TRBV10-2 and TRBJ2-7; D is unresolved. Germline-derived CDR1 and CDR2 are WSHSY and SAAADI. The V and J ends lost 2 bases and 1 base respectively, with 9 bases between them. The CDR3 is made up of 14 amino acids. This CDR3 is CASSEGHQSYEQYV. Written as DNA, the CDR3 is TGCGCCAGCAGTGAGGGGCATCAGTCCTACGAGCAGTACGTC.

This clone has only a few counts. The chain combines TRBV11-2 with TRBJ1-2; 7 positions agree with TRBD1. Trimming removed 2 bases from V and 5 bases from J; junction bases left unmatched: 5. There are 14 residues in the CDR3. Germline-derived CDR1 and CDR2 are SGHAT and FQNNGV. The CDR3 sequence: CASSLYEGAYGYTF. Written as DNA, the CDR3 is TGTGCCAGCAGCTTATACGAGGGGGCATATGGCTACACCTTC.

This clone was detected a few times. The chain recombines TRBV5-1 with TRBJ2-1, with D tentatively TRBD2 (6 bases). V was trimmed by 3 bases and J by 6 bases, leaving 19 bases between them. Germline CDR1 is SGHRS and CDR2 is YFSETQ. CDR3 length: 16 residues. DNA of the CDR3: TGCGCCAGCAGCTCGGGCGGGGCGGGGCCGACCAATGAGCAGTTCTTC. Its translation is CASSSGGAGPTNEQFF.

This clone has more than one count but fewer than ten. The chain links TRBV5-6 to TRBJ1-2; possibly TRBD1 for D (5 bases). The CDR3 has 15 residues. Trimming stripped 1 base from V and 5 bases from J, with 15 bases between. Looked up from germline, CDR1 is SGHDT and CDR2 is YYEEEE. CDR3 sequence: CASSLIFRESYGYTF. The CDR3 coding sequence is TGTGCCAGCAGCTTGATTTTCAGGGAATCTTATGGCTACACCTTC.

This clone turned up a few times. The rearrangement uses TRBV5-1 and TRBJ1-2; tentatively, D is TRBD1 (6 bases). V was clipped by 4 bases and J by 6 bases, with 25 bases between them. Germline loops: CDR1 SGHRS, CDR2 YFSETQ. The CDR3 spans 17 residues. For the CDR3, the DNA is TGCGCCAGCAGCCAGATGGTCAGTGTTGTACAGGGCGATGGCTACACCTTC. Its translation: CASSQMVSVVQGDGYTF.

The chain recombines TRBV19 with TRBJ2-1; 8 bases are shared with TRBD2. From germline, CDR1 is LNHDA and CDR2 SQIVND (reference sequence). The CDR3 covers 15 residues. The ends lost 9 bases at V and 1 base at J; junction bases unmatched: 8. The CDR3 loop is CASSLSGGSYNEQFF. The CDR3 DNA reads as TGTGCCAGCTCTCTGAGCGGGGGTTCCTACAATGAGCAGTTCTTC. The whole variable domain, remainder taken from reference TRBV19 and TRBJ2-1, is DGGITQSPKYLFRKEGQNVTLSCEQNLNHDAMYWYRQDPGQGLRLIYYSQIVNDFQKGDIAEGYSVSREKKESFPLTVTSAQKNPTAFYLCASSLSGGSYNEQFFGPGTRLTVL.

In this sample, this clone turned up a few times. The rearrangement uses TRBV5-6 and TRBJ1-2; D remains ambiguous. CDR3 length equals 12 residues. CDR1 is SGHDT and CDR2 is YYEEEE in the germline V gene. Trimming cost V 2 bases and J 8 bases, with 10 bases left between them. CDR3 DNA sequence: TGTGCCAGCAGCTTATTCGGTAGCGGCTACACCTTC. It is translated as CASSLFGSGYTF.

The chain combines TRBV18 with TRBJ1-1; 8 nucleotides line up with TRBD1. Germline CDR1 and CDR2: KGHSH and LQKENI. The CDR3 has 16 amino acids. J was trimmed by 3 bases and V by 3 bases; bases with no gene match: 9. CDR3 in amino acids: CASSPTGVLGDTEAFF. The CDR3 nucleotides read TGTGCCAGCTCACCGACAGGGGTGTTGGGAGACACTGAAGCTTTCTTT.

The chain recombines TRBV7-2 with TRBJ1-5; D perhaps matches TRBD1 (6 bases). V was clipped by 1 base and J by 4 bases, with 8 bases between them. Looked up from germline, CDR1 is SGHTA and CDR2 is FQGNSA. This CDR3 has 14 residues. For the CDR3, the DNA is TGTGCCAGCAGCTTAGACAGGGTGAATCAGCCCCAGCATTTT. Residues: CASSLDRVNQPQHF.

The table lists this clone with a few counts. Other nucleotide sequences from this sample produce the same CDR3. The rearrangement links TRBV6-6 to TRBJ1-5; D not certain. Germline assignment: CDR1 MNHNY and CDR2 SVGAGI (reference sequence). Trimming shortened V by 2 bases and J by 4 bases, and 6 bases separated the two germline ends. The CDR3 is 13 residues long. The CDR3 protein is CASSYLSNQPQHF. CDR3 DNA sequence: TGTGCCAGCAGTTACCTTTCTAATCAGCCCCAGCATTTT.

The chain joins TRBV5-1 to TRBJ2-7; no definite D call. This CDR3 is built from 15 residues. The V gene lost 5 bases and the J gene lost 6 bases, with 21 bases spanning the gap. Looked up from germline, CDR1 is SGHRS and CDR2 is YFSETQ. Written as DNA, the CDR3 is TGCGCCAGCAGGCCCGCTTGGTTGTCTCTCAGCGAGCAGTACTTC. Encoded protein: CASRPAWLSLSEQYF. The entire variable domain, with the rest obtained from reference TRBV5-1 and TRBJ2-7, is as follows: KAGVTQTPRYLIKTRGQQVTLSCSPISGHRSVSWYQQTPGQGLQFLFEYFSETQRNKGNFPGRFSGRQFSNSRSEMNVSTLELGDSALYLCASRPAWLSLSEQYFGPGTRLTVT.

The chain employs TRBV7-9 and TRBJ1-1, with a weak D call TRBD1 (5 bases). CDR1 SEHNR and CDR2 FQNEAQ come from the germline V gene (reference sequence). CDR3 length: 13 residues. Trimming left V 5 bases short and J 8 bases short, with 15 bases between. CDR3 loop: CASSHGGGREAFF. CDR3 sequence (DNA): TGTGCCAGCAGCCACGGGGGAGGACGGGAAGCTTTCTTT.

This clone was counted between two and nine times. The J gene is TRBJ2-7, the V gene TRBV21-1; the DNA was not compared with TRBD1, the D call given in the table. TRBV21-1 is labeled a pseudogene. The CDR3 sequence is 18 residues long. In DNA form, the CDR3 reads TGTGCCAGCAGTTTCCCCAACGCCAGGGGCAGTAGCTCCTACGAGCAGTACTTC. It codes for CASSFPNARGSSSYEQYF.

The J gene is TRBJ1-1, the V gene TRBV10-3; 8 bases agree with TRBD1. V gave up 9 bases and J gave up 1 base; unmatched junction bases: 7. This CDR3 contains 14 residues. CDR1 ENHRY and CDR2 SYGVKD come from the germline V gene. The DNA for the CDR3 is TGTGCCATTGGACCGGGACAGGAGAACACTGAAGCTTTCTTT. Translating gives CAIGPGQENTEAFF.

The genes are TRBV7-2 and TRBJ2-5; perhaps TRBD1 as D (6 bases). Trimming removed 1 base at V and 1 base at J, with 13 bases between. Germline V CDR1 and CDR2: SGHTA, FQGNSA. CDR3 length equals 16 residues. For the CDR3, the DNA is TGTGCCAGCAGCTTAGGCACAGGGTTCATCCAAGAGACCCAGTACTTC. Protein sequence: CASSLGTGFIQETQYF.

The V gene is TRBV5-1, the J gene TRBJ1-3; 8 bases are a match to TRBD1. This CDR3 contains 17 residues. With 0 bases clipped from V and 2 bases from J, the junction kept 7 bases outside the gene matches. Germline lookup yields CDR1 SGHRS and CDR2 YFSETQ. CDR3 nucleotides: TGCGCCAGCAGCTTGGTCCCACAGGGGGGAACTGGAAACACCATATATTTT. This translates into CASSLVPQGGTGNTIYF. The entire variable domain, with the rest obtained from reference TRBV5-1 and TRBJ1-3, is as follows: KAGVTQTPRYLIKTRGQQVTLSCSPISGHRSVSWYQQTPGQGLQFLFEYFSETQRNKGNFPGRFSGRQFSNSRSEMNVSTLELGDSALYLCASSLVPQGGTGNTIYFGEGSWLTVV.

This clone was counted a single time. The chain couples TRBV5-4 to TRBJ2-7, with D maybe TRBD2 (6 bases). Germline lookup yields CDR1 SGHNT and CDR2 YYREEE (reference sequence). Trimming cost V 4 bases and J 3 bases, with 11 bases left between them. The length of the CDR3 is 13 residues. For the CDR3, the DNA is TGTGCCAGCAGCGGCGGGACCCACTACGAGCAGTACTTC. It is translated as CASSGGTHYEQYF.

This clone was counted a few times. J is TRBJ1-2 and V is TRBV19; unclear D gene. Germline V gene sequence: CDR1 LNHDA, CDR2 SQIVND (reference sequence). V lost 3 bases, J lost 4 bases, and 15 bases lay in between. CDR3 size: 15 residues. The CDR3: CASSILGGRTYGYTF. The CDR3 bases are TGTGCCAGTAGTATTCTGGGAGGGCGAACCTATGGCTACACCTTC.